Below, 28 T cell receptor beta chains from the same sample are listed, as sequenced in a study of blood T cell repertoires in COVID-19. TCRdb's table, derived via immunoSEQ multiplex PCR, lists solely in-frame clones and lacks some. In the table there are about 330,000 clones, roughly 90% of which are singletons. Sequencing used peripheral blood. The receptors were sampled from a man between 18 and 35 years old who had recovered from COVID-19.

The chain carries TRBV27 and TRBJ2-1; 11 positions agree with TRBD1. The CDR3 length is 16 residues. Trimming took 1 base from V and 6 from J; bases not matched to a gene: 5. Germline V CDR1 and CDR2: MNHEY, SMNVEV (reference sequence). The CDR3 DNA sequence: TGTGCCAGCAGTTTATTCATCGGGACAGGGGGCAATGAGCAGTTCTTC. Amino acids: CASSLFIGTGGNEQFF.

The V and J genes are TRBV6-5 and TRBJ1-2; 9 bases fit TRBD1. The CDR3 extends over 14 amino acids. Germline V gene data show CDR1 as MNHEY and CDR2 as SVGAGI. J lost 5 bases, V lost 1 base, and 2 bases had no gene match. CDR3 residues: CASSYFGQGYGYTF. The DNA for the CDR3 is TGTGCCAGCAGTTACTTTGGACAGGGGTATGGCTACACCTTC.

For this clone: Other DNA sequences of this sample code for an identical CDR3. The V call is TRBV27, the J call TRBJ1-1, with D perhaps TRBD1 (6 bases). This CDR3 spans 15 amino acids. The germline V gene has CDR1 MNHEY and CDR2 SMNVEV (reference sequence). V lost 3 bases and J lost 2, with 13 bases in between. CDR3 in amino acids: CASSFSRGGNTEAFF. In DNA, the CDR3 is TGTGCCAGCAGTTTCTCCAGGGGCGGAAACACTGAAGCTTTCTTT.

The gene calls are TRBV19 and TRBJ1-5, with TRBD1 as a possible D gene (6 bases). CDR1 and CDR2 from the germline V gene are LNHDA and SQIVND (reference sequence). Trimming stripped 3 bases from V and 3 bases from J, with 12 bases between. This CDR3 is 15 amino acids long. CDR3 bases: TGTGCCAGTAGTATTTTAGCAGGGGTCAATCAGCCCCAGCATTTT. Its translation is CASSILAGVNQPQHF.

This clone occurred a few times. CDR3 residues: CASSSMPRDRARKGYTF. The CDR3 DNA follows: TGTGCCAGCAGCTCGATGCCCCGGGACAGGGCAAGGAAGGGCTACACCTTC. The rearrangement links TRBV7-9 to TRBJ1-2; 9 positions match TRBD1. This CDR3 contains 17 residues. J lost 8 bases, V lost 4 bases, and 17 bases had no gene match. The germline V gene encodes CDR1 SEHNR and CDR2 FQNEAQ (reference sequence).

The chain recombines TRBV6-5 with TRBJ2-2, with TRBD2 identical over 7 bases. With V trimmed by 11 bases and J by 0 bases, 6 bases remained unmatched. Germline-derived CDR1 and CDR2 are MNHEY and SVGAGI. The CDR3 length is 14 residues. CDR3 bases: TGTGCCGGGGGGGGAAGGGCGAACACCGGGGAGCTGTTTTTT. It specifies CAGGGRANTGELFF.

The chain couples TRBV7-9 to TRBJ2-1, with 9 nucleotides matching TRBD2. Germline V gene lookup returns CDR1 SEHNR and CDR2 FQNEAQ (reference sequence). The ends lost 2 bases at V and 5 bases at J; junction bases unmatched: 7. The CDR3 sequence is 16 residues long. This chain's CDR3 is CASSLIHIAGDNEQFF. The CDR3 region has the DNA TGTGCCAGCAGCTTAATTCACATAGCGGGGGACAATGAGCAGTTCTTC. Supplemented by reference TRBV7-9 and TRBJ2-1, the full variable domain reads DTGVSQNPRHKITKRGQNVTFRCDPISEHNRLYWYRQTLGQGPEFLTYFQNEAQLEKSRLLSDRFSAERPKGSFSTLEIQRTEQGDSAMYLCASSLIHIAGDNEQFFGPGTRLTVL.

The V call is TRBV9, the J call TRBJ2-3; the match to TRBD1 covers 10 bases. In germline, CDR1 is SGDLS, CDR2 YYNGEE. V trimming: 3 bases; J trimming: 5 bases; junction bases outside the gene matches: 3. This CDR3 spans 14 amino acids. The CDR3 DNA follows: TGTGCCAGCAGCGAGACAGGGGGCGAAGATACGCAGTATTTT. It codes for CASSETGGEDTQYF.

J is TRBJ2-1 and V is TRBV30; D is perhaps TRBD2 (5 bases). This CDR3 spans 12 amino acids. Germline V gene data show CDR1 as GTSNPN and CDR2 as SVGIG (reference sequence). The germline V and J ends were trimmed by 3 bases and 6 bases, with 9 bases remaining between them. As DNA, the CDR3 is TGTGCCTGGAGCCCCGCGGGCAATGAGCAGTTCTTC. Translating it yields CAWSPAGNEQFF. The full variable domain, in which reference TRBV30 and TRBJ2-1 provide the parts outside the CDR3, is SQTIHQWPATLVQPVGSPLSLECTVEGTSNPNLYWYRQAAGRGLQLLFYSVGIGQISSEVPQNLSASRPQDRQFILSSKKLLLSDSGFYLCAWSPAGNEQFFGPGTRLTVL.

This clone has just a few counts. The chain combines TRBV6-5 with TRBJ2-3, with 7 bases fitting TRBD1. This CDR3 spans 15 amino acids. The ends lost 9 bases at V and 2 bases at J; junction bases unmatched: 11. Looked up from germline, CDR1 is MNHEY and CDR2 is SVGAGI. The CDR3 sequence is CASAKGAFPTDTQYF. In DNA, the CDR3 is TGTGCCAGTGCGAAGGGGGCTTTCCCCACAGATACGCAGTATTTT.

This clone was recorded once. The chain couples TRBV5-1 to TRBJ2-7; 9 nucleotides line up with TRBD2. Germline assignment: CDR1 SGHRS and CDR2 YFSETQ. V dropped 4 bases and J dropped 3; count of bases not matched to a gene: 8. The CDR3 loop spans 15 amino acids. The CDR3 DNA is TGCGCCAGCAGCCCCGGAGCGGGGGGCGGCTACGAGCAGTACTTC. Translated, it gives CASSPGAGGGYEQYF.

The table lists this clone with a count of one. J is TRBJ1-3 and V is TRBV7-9; D is unclear. V was trimmed by 3 bases and J by 3 bases, leaving 9 bases between them. Germline V lookup: CDR1 SEHNR, CDR2 FQNEAQ (reference sequence). This CDR3 contains 14 residues. CDR3 bases: TGTGCCAGCAGCTTGGTGGGGAGTGGAAACACCATATATTTT. Its translation is CASSLVGSGNTIYF.

Comment on this clone: Other DNA sequences from this sample encode an identical CDR3 as well. The chain uses TRBV6-5 and TRBJ2-7, with TRBD2 matching 7 bases. The J segment lost 4 bases and the V segment lost 5 bases, leaving 5 bases of the junction unmatched. There are 13 residues in the CDR3. CDR1 is MNHEY and CDR2 is SVGAGI in the germline V gene. The CDR3 region has the DNA TGTGCCAGCAGTCCCGGGACTACGTACGAGCAGTACTTC. It encodes CASSPGTTYEQYF.

The chain links TRBV2 to TRBJ2-5; tentatively, D is TRBD2 (5 bases). V was shortened by 8 bases and J by 4 bases, with 14 bases between the two germline ends. The CDR3 consists of 13 residues. Germline V gene lookup returns CDR1 SNHLY and CDR2 FYNNEI. CDR3 sequence reads: CASGRNRGETQYF. DNA of the CDR3: TGTGCCAGCGGAAGAAACCGGGGAGAGACCCAGTACTTC.

The rearrangement joins TRBV5-1 to TRBJ2-7; 12 nucleotides agree with TRBD1. Germline V CDR1 and CDR2: SGHRS, YFSETQ. Trimming removed 0 bases from V and 4 bases from J; junction bases left unmatched: 8. CDR3 length equals 17 residues. The CDR3 sequence: CASSLDYGTGGAYEQYF. The CDR3 bases are TGCGCCAGCAGCTTGGACTATGGGACAGGGGGCGCGTACGAGCAGTACTTC.

The chain joins TRBV27 to TRBJ1-5, with TRBD1 matching 7 bases. The ends lost 8 bases at V and 6 bases at J; junction bases unmatched: 10. In germline, CDR1 is MNHEY, CDR2 SMNVEV (reference sequence). This CDR3 spans 14 amino acids. The chain's CDR3 is CASALQGIFQPQHF. The CDR3 coding sequence is TGTGCCAGCGCCCTACAGGGGATCTTTCAGCCCCAGCATTTT.

This chain connects TRBV9 to TRBJ2-6, with D uncertain. V was cut by 4 bases and J by 3 bases, with 5 bases left in between. The V gene's germline CDR1 is SGDLS and CDR2 YYNGEE. The length of the CDR3 is 13 residues. CDR3 DNA: TGTGCCAGCAGCCTTCGTGGGGCCAACGTCCTGACTTTC. Translating gives CASSLRGANVLTF. The whole variable domain, filled in from reference TRBV9 and TRBJ2-6, reads DSGVTQTPKHLITATGQRVTLRCSPRSGDLSVYWYQQSLDQGLQFLIQYYNGEERAKGNILERFSAQQFPDLHSELNLSSLELGDSALYFCASSLRGANVLTFGAGSRLTVL.

The chain carries TRBV9 and TRBJ2-3; D not certain. V was trimmed by 4 bases and J by 2 bases, leaving 14 bases between them. CDR3 length: 15 amino acids. In germline, CDR1 is SGDLS, CDR2 YYNGEE. The CDR3 spells CASSLAAIATDTQYF. CDR3 nucleotide sequence: TGTGCCAGCAGCCTCGCGGCTATTGCCACAGATACGCAGTATTTT. Combining the CDR3 with reference TRBV9 and TRBJ2-3 gives the whole variable domain DSGVTQTPKHLITATGQRVTLRCSPRSGDLSVYWYQQSLDQGLQFLIQYYNGEERAKGNILERFSAQQFPDLHSELNLSSLELGDSALYFCASSLAAIATDTQYFGPGTRLTVL.

This chain joins TRBV11-2 and TRBJ1-2, with a tentative D call TRBD1 (6 bases). Germline V gene sequence: CDR1 SGHAT, CDR2 FQNNGV. Trimming cost V 0 bases and J 4 bases, with 15 bases left between them. The CDR3 covers 16 residues. The CDR3: CASSLEMRGGPYGYTF. The CDR3 nucleotides read TGTGCCAGCAGCTTAGAAATGAGGGGGGGTCCCTATGGCTACACCTTC.

This clone was detected once. The V gene is TRBV4-2, the J gene TRBJ2-1, with D possibly TRBD1 on 6 matching bases. The CDR3 consists of 16 residues. V was clipped by 0 bases and J by 2 bases, with 11 bases between them. Germline CDR1 is LGHNA and CDR2 is YNFKEQ. The CDR3 is CASSQDDRTAYNEQFF. The CDR3 coding sequence is TGTGCCAGCAGCCAAGACGACAGGACTGCCTACAATGAGCAGTTCTTC.

This sequence joins TRBV3-1 (or the pseudogene TRBV3-2) and TRBJ1-5; D is possibly TRBD1 (5 bases). Trimming took off 3 bases at V and 3 bases at J, with 15 bases between the two ends. The germline V gene encodes CDR1 LGHDT and CDR2 YNNKEL (reference sequence). The length of the CDR3 is 16 residues. The CDR3 protein is CASSQRDSYHNQPQHF. The CDR3 nucleotides read TGTGCCAGCAGCCAGAGGGACTCCTATCACAATCAGCCCCAGCATTTT.

This sequence joins TRBV3-1 (or the pseudogene TRBV3-2) and TRBJ2-1; 7 nucleotides agree with TRBD2. Germline V gene sequence: CDR1 LGHDT, CDR2 YNNKEL (reference sequence). This CDR3 comprises 15 residues. The V gene end was trimmed by 1 base and the J gene end by 8 bases; junction bases not matched to a gene: 8. CDR3 loop: CASSQVVGGLDEQFF. In DNA, the CDR3 is TGTGCCAGCAGCCAAGTTGTGGGAGGGTTGGATGAGCAGTTCTTC.

The J gene is TRBJ2-2, the V gene TRBV19, with 13 bases aligning to TRBD2. V shed 8 bases and J 4 bases; nucleotides not matched to a gene: 7. Germline CDR1 LNHDA, CDR2 SQIVND (reference sequence). This CDR3 spans 16 amino acids. CDR3 nucleotides: TGTGCCAGTTCCCCTGGACTAGCGGGAGCCACCGGGGAGCTGTTTTTT. Its protein product is CASSPGLAGATGELFF.

J is TRBJ1-1 and V is TRBV6-1; a weak D match, TRBD1 (5 bases). Germline V lookup: CDR1 MNHNS, CDR2 SASEGT. This CDR3 spans 15 amino acids. Trimming took 2 bases from V and 3 from J, leaving 13 bases between them. In nucleotides, the CDR3 is TGTGCCAGCAGTGAACACCGGGGGTGGGACACTGAAGCTTTCTTT. The encoded protein is CASSEHRGWDTEAFF.

J is TRBJ1-1 and V is TRBV7-9; D gene unclear. The CDR3 has 14 residues. Germline V gene data show CDR1 as SEHNR and CDR2 as FQNEAQ (reference sequence). V lost 1 base to trimming and J lost 11 bases, with 17 bases between them. CDR3 sequence: CASSLEARSGEAFF. Here the CDR3 DNA reads TGTGCCAGCAGCTTAGAAGCTAGAAGCGGCGAGGCTTTCTTT.

The V call is TRBV6-1, the J call TRBJ2-5; 8 bases agree with TRBD1. The V gene's germline CDR1 is MNHNS and CDR2 SASEGT. Trimming removed 3 bases from V and 1 base from J; junction bases left unmatched: 7. The CDR3 totals 16 residues. The CDR3 spells CASSDPGGAGQETQYF. Here the CDR3 DNA reads TGTGCCAGCAGTGACCCAGGGGGCGCTGGCCAAGAGACCCAGTACTTC.

V is TRBV5-1 and J is TRBJ1-4; 7 bases fit TRBD1. This CDR3 comprises 14 residues. V was clipped by 4 bases and J by 3 bases; unmatched bases: 3. The V gene's germline CDR1 is SGHRS and CDR2 YFSETQ. This CDR3 reads CASSPGTANEKLFF. The CDR3 coding sequence is TGCGCCAGCAGCCCTGGGACAGCTAATGAAAAACTGTTTTTT.

CDR3 in DNA: TGTGCCAGCAGCTTAGCGTTTAAGACCCAGTACTTC. Translation: CASSLAFKTQYF. The rearrangement joins TRBV7-2 to TRBJ2-5, with D hard to call. Germline lookup yields CDR1 SGHTA and CDR2 FQGNSA. The V end lost 0 bases, the J end lost 6 bases, and 5 bases lay between the germline ends. The CDR3 spans 12 residues.